This T cell receptor beta chain was obtained from a study of T cell changes during pregnancy in multiple sclerosis. Libraries were prepared by immunoSEQ multiplex PCR; TCRdb keeps only in-frame clonotypes and omits some of them. The profile covers under 70,000 clones, with about 90% appearing a single time and 0.6% to 0.7% taken by the ten largest. This CDR3 has 16 amino acids. V lost 4 bases, J lost 1 base, and 4 bases stayed unmatched. The germline gives CDR1 SGHTA, CDR2 FQGNSA. This clonotype was obtained from a female donor with multiple sclerosis, enrolled in a pregnancy study. The gene calls are TRBV7-2 and TRBJ1-1; 12 bases are shared with TRBD1. The sample in question was CD4+ T cells from peripheral blood mononuclear cells, obtained after pregnancy. CDR3 bases: TGTGCCAGCAGCTGGAGGGGACAGGGGGCGAACACTGAAGCTTTCTTT. It yields the protein CASSWRGQGANTEAFF.